This TCR beta chain was identified during a study of prognosis after radiotherapy for stage I lung cancer. The genomic DNA TCR beta CDR3 region underwent two rounds of multiplex PCR. Amplification in first-round PCR relied on primers specific to each TRBV and TRBJ gene. TCRdb called the multiplex PCR reads again in MiXCR, with one record for every CDR3 protein. The data show 15,000 or so distinct CDR3 sequences, about 50% seen once. This clonotype appeared a single time. Its specificity is unknown. V lost 3 bases and J 7 bases, leaving 18 bases between the germline ends. CDR1 and CDR2 (germline): LNHNV, YYDKDF (reference sequence). The CDR3 spans 16 residues. The study's findings and limits: Patients who developed distant metastases had lower Shannon entropy after stereotactic body radiation therapy.

J is TRBJ1-4 and V is TRBV15, with D perhaps TRBD1 (5 bases). The sequence derives from a donor over 45 with non-small cell lung cancer. The sequenced sample was PBMCs, obtained before or after stereotactic body radiation therapy (not recorded which). In DNA, the CDR3 is TGTGCCACCAGCAGCGATGCGGGGGGGTTTGGTGAAAAACTGTTTTTT. Its protein is CATSSDAGGFGEKLFF. Together with reference TRBV15 and TRBJ1-4, the CDR3 gives the full variable domain: DAMVIQNPRYQVTQFGKPVTLSCSQTLNHNVMYWYQQKSSQAPKLLFHYYDKDFNNEADTPDNFQSRRPNTSFCFLDIRSPGLGDTAMYLCATSSDAGGFGEKLFFGSGTQLSVL.